This T cell receptor beta chain stems from a study of blood T cell repertoires in COVID-19. Study overall: The origin of the acute and convalescent COVID-19 samples was the United States, Italy and Spain.

Clones were sequenced by immunoSEQ multiplex PCR, and TCRdb holds only the in-frame ones, with some missing. The data show fewer than 300,000 clones, about 87% seen once. The CDR3 loop spans 15 amino acids. In germline, CDR1 is SGDLS, CDR2 YYNGEE. V gave up 4 bases and J gave up 5 bases, with 15 bases separating them. This TCR was sampled from a woman between 45 and 65 years old with acute or convalescent COVID-19. The chain links TRBV9 to TRBJ2-2; no definite D call. The sequenced sample was peripheral blood. CDR3 in amino acids: CASSQADPTTGELFF. DNA for the CDR3: TGTGCCAGCAGCCAGGCCGACCCAACTACCGGGGAGCTGTTTTTT.